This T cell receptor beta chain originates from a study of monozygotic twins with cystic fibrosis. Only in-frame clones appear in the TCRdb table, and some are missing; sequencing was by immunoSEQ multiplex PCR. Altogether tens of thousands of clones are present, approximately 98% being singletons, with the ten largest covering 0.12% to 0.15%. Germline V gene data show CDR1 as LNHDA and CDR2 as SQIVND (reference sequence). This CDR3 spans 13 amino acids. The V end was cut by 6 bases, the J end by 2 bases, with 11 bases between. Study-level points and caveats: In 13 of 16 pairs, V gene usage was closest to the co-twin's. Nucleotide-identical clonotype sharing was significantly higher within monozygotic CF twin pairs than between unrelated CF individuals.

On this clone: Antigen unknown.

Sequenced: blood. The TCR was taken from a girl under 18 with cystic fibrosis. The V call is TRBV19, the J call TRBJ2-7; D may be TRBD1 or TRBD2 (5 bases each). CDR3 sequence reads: CASSIKGPYEQYF. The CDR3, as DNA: TGTGCCAGTAGCATAAAGGGACCCTACGAGCAGTACTTC.